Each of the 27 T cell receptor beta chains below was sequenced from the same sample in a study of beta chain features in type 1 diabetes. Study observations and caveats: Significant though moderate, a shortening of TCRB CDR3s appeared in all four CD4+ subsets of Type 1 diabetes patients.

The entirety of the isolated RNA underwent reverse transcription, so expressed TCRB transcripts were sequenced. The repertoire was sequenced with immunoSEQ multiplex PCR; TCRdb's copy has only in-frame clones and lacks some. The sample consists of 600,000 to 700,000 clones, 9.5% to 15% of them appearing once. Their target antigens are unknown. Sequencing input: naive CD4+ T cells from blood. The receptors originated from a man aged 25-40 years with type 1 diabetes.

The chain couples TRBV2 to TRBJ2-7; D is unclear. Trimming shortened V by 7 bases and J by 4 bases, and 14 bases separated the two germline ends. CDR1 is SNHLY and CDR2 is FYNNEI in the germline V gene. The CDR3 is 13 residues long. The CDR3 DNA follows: TGTGCCAGCAAAACAGATATAGGATACGAGCAGTACTTC. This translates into CASKTDIGYEQYF.

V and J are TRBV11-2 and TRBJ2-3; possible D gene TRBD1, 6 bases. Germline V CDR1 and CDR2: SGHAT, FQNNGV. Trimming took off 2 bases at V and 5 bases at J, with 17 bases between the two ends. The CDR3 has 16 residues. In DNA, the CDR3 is TGTGCCAGCAGCTTATCGGCCATGGGGGCGATAGATACGCAGTATTTT. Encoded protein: CASSLSAMGAIDTQYF. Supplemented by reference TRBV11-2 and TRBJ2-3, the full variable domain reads EAGVAQSPRYKIIEKRQSVAFWCNPISGHATLYWYQQILGQGPKLLIQFQNNGVVDDSQLPKDRFSAERLKGVDSTLKIQPAKLEDSAVYLCASSLSAMGAIDTQYFGPGTRLTVL.

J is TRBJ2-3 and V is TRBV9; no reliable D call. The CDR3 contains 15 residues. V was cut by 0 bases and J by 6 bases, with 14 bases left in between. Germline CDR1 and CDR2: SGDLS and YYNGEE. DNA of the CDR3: TGTGCCAGCAGCGTAGAGATCGGCCGGCGGGATACGCAGTATTTT. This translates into CASSVEIGRRDTQYF.

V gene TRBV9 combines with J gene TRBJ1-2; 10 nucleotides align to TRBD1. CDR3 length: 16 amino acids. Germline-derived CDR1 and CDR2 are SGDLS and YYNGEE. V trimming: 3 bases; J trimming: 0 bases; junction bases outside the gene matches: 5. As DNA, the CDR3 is TGTGCCAGCAGCGCCGGACAGGGGGTGACTAACTATGGCTACACCTTC. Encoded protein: CASSAGQGVTNYGYTF.

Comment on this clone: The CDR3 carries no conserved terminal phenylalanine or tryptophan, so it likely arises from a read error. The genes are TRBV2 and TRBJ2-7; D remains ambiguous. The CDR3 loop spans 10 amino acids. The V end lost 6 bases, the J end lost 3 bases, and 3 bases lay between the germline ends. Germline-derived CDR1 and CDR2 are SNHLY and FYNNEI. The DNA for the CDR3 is TGTGCCAGCAGGGGCTACGAGCAGTACCTC. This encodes CASRGYEQYL.

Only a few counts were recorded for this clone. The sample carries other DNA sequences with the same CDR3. CDR3: CSVEGQGYEQYF. CDR3 DNA: TGCAGCGTTGAGGGACAGGGCTACGAGCAGTACTTC. V is TRBV29-1 and J is TRBJ2-7; the match to TRBD1 covers 9 bases. With 3 bases clipped from V and 3 bases from J, the junction kept 0 bases outside the gene matches. The CDR3 has 12 amino acids. Germline V lookup: CDR1 SQVTM, CDR2 ANQGSEA.

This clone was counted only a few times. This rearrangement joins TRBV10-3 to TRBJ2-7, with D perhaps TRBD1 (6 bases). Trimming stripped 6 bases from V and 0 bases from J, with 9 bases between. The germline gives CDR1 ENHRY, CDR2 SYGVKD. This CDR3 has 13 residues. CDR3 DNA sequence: TGTGCCATCAGACAGGGTGGCTCCTACGAGCAGTACTTC. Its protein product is CAIRQGGSYEQYF.

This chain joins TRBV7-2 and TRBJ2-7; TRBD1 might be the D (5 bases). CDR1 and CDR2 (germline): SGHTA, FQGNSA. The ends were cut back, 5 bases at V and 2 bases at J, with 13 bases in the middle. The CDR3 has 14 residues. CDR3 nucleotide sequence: TGTGCCAGCAGCGTTCGACAGAGAGCCTACGAGCAGTACTTC. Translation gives CASSVRQRAYEQYF.

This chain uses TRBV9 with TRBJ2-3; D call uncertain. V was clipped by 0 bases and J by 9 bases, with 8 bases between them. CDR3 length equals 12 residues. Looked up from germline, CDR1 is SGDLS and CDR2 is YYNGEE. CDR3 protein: CASSVGLTTQYF. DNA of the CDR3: TGTGCCAGCAGCGTAGGGCTAACAACGCAGTATTTT.

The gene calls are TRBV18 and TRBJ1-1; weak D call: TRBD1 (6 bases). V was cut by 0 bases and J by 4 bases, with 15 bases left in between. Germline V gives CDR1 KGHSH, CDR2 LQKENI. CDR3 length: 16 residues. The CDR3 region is CASSPPAGAGVTEAFF. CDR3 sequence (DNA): TGTGCCAGCTCACCACCAGCAGGGGCGGGGGTCACTGAAGCTTTCTTT.

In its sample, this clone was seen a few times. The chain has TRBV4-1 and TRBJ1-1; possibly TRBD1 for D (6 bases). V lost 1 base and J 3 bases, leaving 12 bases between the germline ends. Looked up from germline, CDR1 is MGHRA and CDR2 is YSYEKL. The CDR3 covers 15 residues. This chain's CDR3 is CASSQGAGAHTEAFF. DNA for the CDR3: TGCGCCAGCAGCCAAGGGGCGGGGGCGCACACTGAAGCTTTCTTT.

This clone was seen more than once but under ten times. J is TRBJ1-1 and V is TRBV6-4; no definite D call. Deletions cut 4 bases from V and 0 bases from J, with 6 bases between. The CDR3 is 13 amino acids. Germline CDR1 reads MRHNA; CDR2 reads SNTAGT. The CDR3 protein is CASSAEMNTEAFF. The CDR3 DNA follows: TGTGCCAGCAGTGCTGAGATGAACACTGAAGCTTTCTTT.

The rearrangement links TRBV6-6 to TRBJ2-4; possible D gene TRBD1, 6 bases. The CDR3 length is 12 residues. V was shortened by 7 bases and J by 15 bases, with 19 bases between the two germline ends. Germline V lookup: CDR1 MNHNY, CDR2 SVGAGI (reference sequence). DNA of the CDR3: TGTGCCAGCATCGAAGCAGGGGCTACTGCGTACTTC. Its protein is CASIEAGATAYF.

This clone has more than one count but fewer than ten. CDR3 nucleotide sequence: TGTGCCAGCTCACCAGCAGGAACTCTCTCTGGGGCCAACGTCCTGACTTTC. Its protein product is CASSPAGTLSGANVLTF. The chain combines TRBV18 with TRBJ2-6; D is undetermined. The CDR3 consists of 17 residues. Per germline, CDR1 KGHSH and CDR2 LQKENI. Trimming left V 2 bases short and J 0 bases short, with 11 bases between.

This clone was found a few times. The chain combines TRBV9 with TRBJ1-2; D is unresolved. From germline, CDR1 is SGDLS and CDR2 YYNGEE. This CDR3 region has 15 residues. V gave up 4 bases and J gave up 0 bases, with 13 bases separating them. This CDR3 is CASSLSATANYGYTF. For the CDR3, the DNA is TGTGCCAGCAGCCTTTCGGCAACAGCTAACTATGGCTACACCTTC.

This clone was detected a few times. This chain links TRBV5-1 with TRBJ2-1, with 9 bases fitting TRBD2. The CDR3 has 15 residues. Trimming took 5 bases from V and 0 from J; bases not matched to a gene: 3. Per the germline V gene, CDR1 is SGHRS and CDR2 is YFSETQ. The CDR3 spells CASRTSGSSYNEQFF. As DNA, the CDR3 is TGCGCCAGCAGGACTAGCGGAAGCTCCTACAATGAGCAGTTCTTC.

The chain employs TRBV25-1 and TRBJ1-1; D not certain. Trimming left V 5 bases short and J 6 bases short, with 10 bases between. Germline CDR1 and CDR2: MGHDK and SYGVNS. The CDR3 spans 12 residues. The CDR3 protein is CASSSEYAEAFF. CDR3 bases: TGTGCCAGCAGTTCAGAGTACGCTGAAGCTTTCTTT.

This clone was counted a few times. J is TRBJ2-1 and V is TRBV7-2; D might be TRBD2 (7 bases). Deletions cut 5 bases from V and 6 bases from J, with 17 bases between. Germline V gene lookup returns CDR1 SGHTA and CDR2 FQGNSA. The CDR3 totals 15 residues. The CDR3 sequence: CASSPPAGALNEQFF. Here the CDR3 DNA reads TGTGCCAGCAGCCCCCCGGCGGGGGCCCTCAATGAGCAGTTCTTC.

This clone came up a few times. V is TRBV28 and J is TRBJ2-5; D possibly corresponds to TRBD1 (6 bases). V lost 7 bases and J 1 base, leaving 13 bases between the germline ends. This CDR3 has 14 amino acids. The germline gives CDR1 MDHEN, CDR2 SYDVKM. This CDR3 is CASKSGASQETQYF. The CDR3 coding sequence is TGTGCCAGCAAATCAGGGGCTTCCCAAGAGACCCAGTACTTC.

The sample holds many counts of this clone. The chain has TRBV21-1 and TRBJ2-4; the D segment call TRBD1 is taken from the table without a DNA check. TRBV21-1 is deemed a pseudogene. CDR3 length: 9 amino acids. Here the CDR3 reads CASSNNQYF. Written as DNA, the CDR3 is TGTGCCAGCAGCAACAATCAGTACTTC.

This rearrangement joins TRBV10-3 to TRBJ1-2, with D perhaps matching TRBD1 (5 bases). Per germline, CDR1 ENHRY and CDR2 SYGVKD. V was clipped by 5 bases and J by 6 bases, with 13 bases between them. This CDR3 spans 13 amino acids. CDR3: CAISTQGKDGYTF. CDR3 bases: TGTGCCATCAGTACGCAGGGAAAGGATGGCTACACCTTC.

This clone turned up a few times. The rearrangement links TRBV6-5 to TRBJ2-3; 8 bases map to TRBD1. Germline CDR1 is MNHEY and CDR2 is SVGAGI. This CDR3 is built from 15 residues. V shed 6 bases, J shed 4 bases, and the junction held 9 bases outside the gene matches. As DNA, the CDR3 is TGTGCCAGCAGCACCGGACAGGGATTCGCAGATACGCAGTATTTT. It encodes CASSTGQGFADTQYF.

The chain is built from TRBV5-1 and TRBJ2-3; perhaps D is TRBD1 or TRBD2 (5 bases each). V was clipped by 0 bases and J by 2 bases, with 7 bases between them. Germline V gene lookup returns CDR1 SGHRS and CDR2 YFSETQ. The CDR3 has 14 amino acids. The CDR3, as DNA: TGCGCCAGCAGCTTGGCGGGGACCACAGATACGCAGTATTTT. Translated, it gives CASSLAGTTDTQYF.

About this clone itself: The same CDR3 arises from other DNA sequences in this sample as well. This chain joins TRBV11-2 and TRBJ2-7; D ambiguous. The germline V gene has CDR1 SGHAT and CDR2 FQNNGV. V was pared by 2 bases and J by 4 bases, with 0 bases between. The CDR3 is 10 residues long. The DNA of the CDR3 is TGTGCCAGCAGCTTATACGAGCAGTACTTC. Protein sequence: CASSLYEQYF.

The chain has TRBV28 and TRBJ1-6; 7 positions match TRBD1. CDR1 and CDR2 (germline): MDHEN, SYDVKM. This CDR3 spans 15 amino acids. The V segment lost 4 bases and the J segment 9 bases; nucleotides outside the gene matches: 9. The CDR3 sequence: CASSSGQLRTSPLHF. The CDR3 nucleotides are TGTGCCAGCAGTTCGGGACAGCTCCGTACTTCACCCCTCCACTTT.

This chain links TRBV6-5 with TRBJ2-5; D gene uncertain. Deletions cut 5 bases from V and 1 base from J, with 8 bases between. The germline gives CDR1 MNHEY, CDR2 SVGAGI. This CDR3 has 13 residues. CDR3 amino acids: CASSPISQETQYF. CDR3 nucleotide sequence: TGTGCCAGCAGTCCTATCTCCCAAGAGACCCAGTACTTC.

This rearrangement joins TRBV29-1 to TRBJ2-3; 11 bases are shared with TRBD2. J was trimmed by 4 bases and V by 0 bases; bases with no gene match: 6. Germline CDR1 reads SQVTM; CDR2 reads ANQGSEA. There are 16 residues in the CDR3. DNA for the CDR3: TGCAGCGTTGAAGATAGGCTAGCGGGGGGCGCAGATACGCAGTATTTT. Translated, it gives CSVEDRLAGGADTQYF.